This T cell receptor (beta chain) was captured by sequencing in a study of STAT5B mutations in CD4+ large granular lymphocyte leukemia. Sequencing was at survey level. Assay: immunoSEQ multiplex PCR; the TCRdb copy retains only in-frame clones and omits some. The table lists about 30,000 clones, more than 75% of them singletons. V shed 3 bases and J shed 4 bases, with 7 bases lying between them. The germline gives CDR1 KGHSH, CDR2 LQKENI. The CDR3 consists of 12 residues. The receptor was derived from a human donor in good health. Sequencing input: CD4+ T cells from blood buffy coats. This chain connects TRBV18 to TRBJ2-7; D gene unclear. This CDR3 reads CASSPNGYEQYF. CDR3 nucleotides: TGTGCCAGCTCACCTAACGGGTACGAGCAGTACTTC.